What follows are 20 T cell receptor beta chains derived from one specimen sequenced in a study of metastatic and nonmetastatic thyroid tumors (dated by TCRdb to the early 2020s). Library creation used PCR. TCRdb lists the instrument as Illumina HiSeq 4000. The public reads were reprocessed in TCRdb via fastp at Q25 and MiXCR, keeping in-frame beta chains. The table for this sample lists around 45,000 clones; roughly 3.9% of them were counted only once. 8.5% to 10% of the sample lies in the top ten. None of the patients had been given any treatment before thyroid surgery. The sequenced sample was blood. All receptors derive from a female donor with papillary thyroid cancer or a benign thyroid nodule (not recorded which). Some clones in this sample may be carry-over from other donors' samples.

A word on this clone: The germline gene is not matched at one end of the junction; a read error may be the cause. The gene calls are TRBV2 and TRBJ1-5, with a possible D match to TRBD1 (6 bases). CDR1 is SNHLY, CDR2 FYNNEI, per germline. The CDR3 runs 14 residues. As DNA, the CDR3 is TGTGCCAGCAAACGGGGGGCTCGCAATCAGCCCCAGCGTTTT. Its protein product is CASKRGARNQPQRF.

Comments on this clone: A junction boundary mismatches the germline segment, possibly from a read error. The chain combines TRBV11-3 with TRBJ2-3; D remains unclear. CDR1 and CDR2 (germline): SGHNT, YENEEA. The CDR3 consists of 12 residues. The CDR3 sequence: CAISSVGNTQYF. The CDR3 DNA sequence: TGTGCCATCAGCTCTGTAGGTAATACGCAGTATTTT. The full variable domain, completed using reference TRBV11-3 and TRBJ2-3, is EAGVVQSPRYKIIEKKQPVAFWCNPISGHNTLYWYLQNLGQGPELLIRYENEEAVDDSQLPKDRFSAERLKGVDSTLKIQPAELGDSAVYLCAISSVGNTQYFGPGTRLTVL.

This clone occurred a few times. The J gene is TRBJ2-7, the V gene TRBV6-1; the D is unclear. Trimming took off 1 base at V and 1 base at J, with 11 bases between the two ends. From germline, CDR1 is MNHNS and CDR2 SASEGT. The CDR3 has 15 amino acids. CDR3 in amino acids: CASSEDYPWSYEQYF. The CDR3 region has the DNA TGTGCCAGCAGTGAAGATTATCCATGGTCCTACGAGCAGTACTTC.

By its share, this clone is medium-sized (0.01 to 0.1%). The chain couples TRBV6-2 or TRBV6-3 to TRBJ1-1; D is unclear. V lost 2 bases, J lost 9 bases, and 16 bases lay in between. CDR3 length: 14 amino acids. Germline CDR1 is MNHEY and CDR2 is SVGEGT. The CDR3 DNA sequence: TGTGCCAGCAGTTACGATTGGACTGCTGCCAAAGCTTTCTTT. Translation gives CASSYDWTAAKAFF.

The table lists this clone with a few counts. A read error may be the cause here, since a much bigger clone is one base away. This CDR3 is also generated by other DNA sequences in the sample. This chain links TRBV29-1 with TRBJ1-4; 7 bases agree with TRBD1. The CDR3 contains 13 residues. The germline gives CDR1 SQVTM, CDR2 ANQGSEA. This CDR3 is CSALRGVGEKLFF. The CDR3 bases are TGCAGCGCCCTCAGGGGGGTCGGTGAAAAACTGTTCTTT.

The table lists this clone with many counts. This chain connects TRBV4-2 to TRBJ2-7; D is perhaps TRBD2 (5 bases). The CDR3 spans 15 residues. Trimming left V 2 bases short and J 3 bases short, with 14 bases between. Germline assignment: CDR1 LGHNA and CDR2 YNFKEQ. CDR3 loop: CASSQTPGVGYEQYF. The CDR3, as DNA: TGTGCCAGCAGCCAAACCCCCGGGGTCGGCTACGAGCAGTACTTC.

This clone was found a few times. The genes are TRBV20-1 and TRBJ2-1; 11 bases align to TRBD2. Germline CDR1 is DFQATT and CDR2 is SNEGSKA (reference sequence). The CDR3 covers 15 residues. The junction had 12 bases not matched to a gene; V was cut back by 5 bases and J by 9 bases. The chain's CDR3 is CSAGTPSGRIGEQFF. The CDR3 DNA reads as TGCAGTGCTGGAACCCCTAGCGGGAGGATCGGTGAGCAGTTCTTC.

The J gene is TRBJ2-2, the V gene TRBV20-1; no firm D call. Germline values: CDR1 DFQATT, CDR2 SNEGSKA (reference sequence). With 1 base removed from V and 3 bases from J, the gap between germline ends came to 9 bases. CDR3 length: 14 amino acids. Here the CDR3 reads CSARVAVDTGELFF. CDR3 DNA: TGCAGTGCTAGAGTAGCTGTTGACACCGGGGAGCTGTTTTTT.

Judged by abundance, this clone is medium-sized (0.01 to 0.1%). The V and J genes are TRBV28 and TRBJ2-1, with 11 bases that match TRBD2. With 6 bases clipped from V and 2 bases from J, the junction kept 3 bases outside the gene matches. The CDR3 length is 15 residues. The germline gives CDR1 MDHEN, CDR2 SYDVKM. CDR3 bases: TGTGCCAGCAGCTTTAGCGGGAGGGCCTACAATGAGCAGTTCTTC. This sequence encodes CASSFSGRAYNEQFF.

V is TRBV6-9 and J is TRBJ1-2; D is undetermined. The V gene's germline CDR1 is MNHGY and CDR2 SVAAGI. CDR3 length: 14 residues. The V end was cut by 7 bases, the J end by 4 bases, with 16 bases between. Written as DNA, the CDR3 is TGTGCCAGCATGTTGGATTTCCTAGCCTATGGCTACACCTTC. It translates to CASMLDFLAYGYTF.

V gene TRBV11-2 combines with J gene TRBJ2-7, with 8 nucleotides matching TRBD1. This CDR3 is 14 amino acids long. V trimming: 2 bases; J trimming: 5 bases; junction bases outside the gene matches: 5. Per germline, CDR1 SGHAT and CDR2 FQNNGV. This chain's CDR3 is CASSLWQGADEQYF. The CDR3, as DNA: TGTGCCAGCAGCTTATGGCAGGGGGCGGACGAGCAGTACTTC.

This clone was found many times. The gene calls are TRBV6-1 and TRBJ2-3, with TRBD1 identical over 8 bases. This CDR3 is 15 amino acids long. After removal of 7 bases from V and 9 bases from J, the junction contained 15 bases not matched to a gene. Germline assignment: CDR1 MNHNS and CDR2 SASEGT. CDR3 loop: CASIMGQVEIETQYF. Written as DNA, the CDR3 is TGTGCCAGCATTATGGGACAGGTGGAAATAGAGACGCAGTATTTT.

This clone was found a few times. The chain is built from TRBV18 and TRBJ2-1, with 8 bases that match TRBD1. This CDR3 is 16 amino acids long. Germline-derived CDR1 and CDR2 are KGHSH and LQKENI. The V segment lost 3 bases and the J segment 0 bases; nucleotides outside the gene matches: 4. The chain's CDR3 is CASSPPTGASYNEQFF. In DNA form, the CDR3 reads TGTGCCAGCTCACCGCCGACAGGGGCCTCCTACAATGAGCAGTTCTTC.

This clone has a count of ten or more. This chain uses TRBV19 with TRBJ2-3, with TRBD2 matching over 12 bases. V lost 3 bases and J lost 3; bases outside the gene matches: 7. CDR1 is LNHDA and CDR2 is SQIVND in the germline V gene (reference sequence). The CDR3 is made up of 17 amino acids. In nucleotides, the CDR3 is TGTGCCAGTAGTATTCGGCCTAGCGGGAGGGTTACAGATACGCAGTATTTT. It codes for CASSIRPSGRVTDTQYF.

The V gene is TRBV7-2, the J gene TRBJ1-1; perhaps TRBD1 as D (5 bases). Trimming cost V 8 bases and J 1 base, with 14 bases left between them. Per the germline V gene, CDR1 is SGHTA and CDR2 is FQGNSA. The CDR3 runs 14 residues. CDR3 DNA sequence: TGTGCCAGCTCCCGGGAGGGGAGGAACACTGAAGCTTTCTTT. Protein product: CASSREGRNTEAFF. The entire variable domain, with the rest obtained from reference TRBV7-2 and TRBJ1-1, is as follows: GAGVSQSPSNKVTEKGKDVELRCDPISGHTALYWYRQSLGQGLEFLIYFQGNSAPDKSGLPSDRFSAERTGGSVSTLTIQRTQQEDSAVYLCASSREGRNTEAFFGQGTRLTVV.

This clone came up many times. The chain combines TRBV5-6 with TRBJ2-3; D might be TRBD2 (5 bases). The V end lost 2 bases, the J end lost 0 bases, and 7 bases lay between the germline ends. This CDR3 is built from 14 residues. CDR1 is SGHDT, CDR2 YYEEEE, per germline. The CDR3: CASSLLDSTDTQYF. The CDR3 DNA is TGTGCCAGCAGCTTACTAGATAGCACAGATACGCAGTATTTT.

This clone was picked up a small number of times. This chain links TRBV6-2 or TRBV6-3 with TRBJ2-2; 14 nucleotides agree with TRBD2. The trim removed 2 bases at V and 8 bases at J, leaving 1 base unmatched. Germline values: CDR1 MNHEY, CDR2 SVGEGT. The CDR3 consists of 15 residues. This chain's CDR3 is CASSYGTSGSGELFF. The CDR3 region has the DNA TGTGCCAGCAGTTACGGGACTAGCGGGAGTGGGGAGCTGTTTTTT.

The V gene is TRBV5-1, the J gene TRBJ2-7; TRBD1 agrees at 7 bases. V trimming: 3 bases; J trimming: 5 bases; junction bases outside the gene matches: 8. CDR3 length: 14 residues. Germline CDR1 and CDR2: SGHRS and YFSETQ. Here the CDR3 reads CASSYRQGFDEQYF. The CDR3 region has the DNA TGCGCCAGCAGCTACCGACAGGGCTTCGACGAGCAGTACTTC.

This clone was observed at least ten times. J is TRBJ2-6 and V is TRBV5-1; D remains unclear. This CDR3 has 14 residues. The germline V and J ends were trimmed by 2 bases and 0 bases, with 3 bases remaining between them. Germline loops: CDR1 SGHRS, CDR2 YFSETQ. The CDR3 loop is CASSLSSGANVLTF. Written as DNA, the CDR3 is TGCGCCAGCAGCTTAAGCTCTGGGGCCAACGTCCTGACTTTC.

This sequence joins TRBV19 and TRBJ2-3, with 8 bases identical to TRBD2. Unmatched junction bases numbered 11, after V lost 6 bases and J lost 9 bases. Looked up from germline, CDR1 is LNHDA and CDR2 is SQIVND (reference sequence). This CDR3 region has 14 residues. The CDR3, as DNA: TGTGCCAGTAGCCATATGGGCCAGCGGGAGACGCAGTATTTT. It is translated as CASSHMGQRETQYF.